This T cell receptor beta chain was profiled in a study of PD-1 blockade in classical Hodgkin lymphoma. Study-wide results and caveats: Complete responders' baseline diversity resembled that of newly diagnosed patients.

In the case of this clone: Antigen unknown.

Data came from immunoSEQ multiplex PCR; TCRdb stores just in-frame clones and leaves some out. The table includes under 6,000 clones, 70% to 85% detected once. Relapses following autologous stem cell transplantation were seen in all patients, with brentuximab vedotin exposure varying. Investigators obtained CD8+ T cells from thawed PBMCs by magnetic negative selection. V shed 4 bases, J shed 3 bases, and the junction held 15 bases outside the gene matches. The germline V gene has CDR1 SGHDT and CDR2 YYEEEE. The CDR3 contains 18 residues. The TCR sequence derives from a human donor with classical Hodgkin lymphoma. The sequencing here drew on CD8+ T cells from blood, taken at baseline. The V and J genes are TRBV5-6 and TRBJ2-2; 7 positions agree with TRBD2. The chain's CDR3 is CASSTDGGGRVYTGELFF. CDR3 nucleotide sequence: TGTGCCAGCAGCACCGATGGCGGGGGACGGGTGTACACCGGGGAGCTGTTTTTT.